This T cell receptor (beta chain) was identified in a study of blood T cell repertoires in COVID-19. Background on the study: Collection of acute and convalescent COVID-19 samples took place in the United States, Italy and Spain.

Repertoires were generated with immunoSEQ multiplex PCR, while TCRdb's copy carries only in-frame clones and drops some. The data contain 300,000 to 400,000 clones, about nine tenths of them singletons. Specimen: PBMCs or T cells enriched from blood (not recorded which). This TCR was recovered from a man aged 55-75 years who had recovered from COVID-19.

This CDR3 is CASSYTELADEQYF. The DNA for the CDR3 is TGTGCCAGCAGTTACACGGAACTAGCGGACGAGCAGTACTTC. The rearrangement uses TRBV6-5 and TRBJ2-7, with 8 bases fitting TRBD2. The CDR3 runs 14 residues. V lost 2 bases and J lost 5; bases outside the gene matches: 5. The germline V gene has CDR1 MNHEY and CDR2 SVGAGI.